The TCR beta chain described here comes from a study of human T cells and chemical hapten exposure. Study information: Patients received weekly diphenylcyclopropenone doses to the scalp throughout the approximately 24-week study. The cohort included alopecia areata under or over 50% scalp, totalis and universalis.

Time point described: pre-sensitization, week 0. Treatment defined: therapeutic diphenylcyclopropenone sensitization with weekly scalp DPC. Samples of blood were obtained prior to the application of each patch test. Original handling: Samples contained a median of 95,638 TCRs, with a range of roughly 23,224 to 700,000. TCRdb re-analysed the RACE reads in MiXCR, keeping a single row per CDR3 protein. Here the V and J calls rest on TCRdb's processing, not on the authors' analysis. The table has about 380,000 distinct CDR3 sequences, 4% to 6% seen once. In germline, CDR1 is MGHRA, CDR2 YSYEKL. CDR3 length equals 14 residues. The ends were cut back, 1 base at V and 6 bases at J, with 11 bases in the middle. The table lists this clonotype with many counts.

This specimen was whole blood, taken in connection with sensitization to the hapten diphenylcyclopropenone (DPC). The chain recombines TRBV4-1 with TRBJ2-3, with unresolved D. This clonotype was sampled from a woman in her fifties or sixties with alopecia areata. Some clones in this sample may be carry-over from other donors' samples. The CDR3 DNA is TGCGCCAGCAGCCAAGGAATAAGGCCTGATACGCAGTATTTT. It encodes CASSQGIRPDTQYF.